This T cell receptor (beta chain) was sequenced in a study of blood T cell repertoires in COVID-19. Overall study context: T cells, B-cell-depleted T cells, or PBMCs provided the cDNA or gDNA that served as material.

In the original analysis: Reference gene primer amplification gave estimated nucleated cell counts. Measured with immunoSEQ multiplex PCR; TCRdb has only the in-frame clones, and not every one. The DNA gave D and trimming, while V, J and clone size come from that table. The data contain 60,000 or so clones, about 78% of them singletons. CDR3 length equals 16 residues. The germline gives CDR1 SGHTA, CDR2 FQGNSA. Trimming stripped 5 bases from V and 0 bases from J, with 14 bases between. The chain has TRBV7-2 and TRBJ1-3; D is perhaps TRBD1 (5 bases). The sample consisted of peripheral blood. This TCR derives from a human donor in a cohort sampled during active COVID-19. Written as DNA, the CDR3 is TGTGCCAGCAGCCTAGGGGACTTACGCTCTGGAAACACCATATATTTT. Translating gives CASSLGDLRSGNTIYF. Together with reference TRBV7-2 and TRBJ1-3, the CDR3 gives the full variable domain: GAGVSQSPSNKVTEKGKDVELRCDPISGHTALYWYRQSLGQGLEFLIYFQGNSAPDKSGLPSDRFSAERTGGSVSTLTIQRTQQEDSAVYLCASSLGDLRSGNTIYFGEGSWLTVV.